This TCR beta chain was sequenced during a study of T cells in Graves' hyperthyroidism and ophthalmopathy. Points from the study as a whole: The model anticipated ophthalmopathy a median about six months pre-onset. Most clonotypes expanded in thyroid above 0.001 were likewise present in blood.

This clonotype was detected a few times. Its antigen is unknown. CDR1 is SGHVS and CDR2 is FNYEAQ in the germline V gene. V lost 5 bases and J lost 7; bases outside the gene matches: 13. The CDR3 is made up of 15 amino acids. Authors of the study amplified TCR beta CDR3 regions from RNA transcripts. The TCR CDR3 first-round RT-PCR relied on the HTBI primer set. TCRdb passed the multiplex PCR reads through MiXCR, listing each CDR3 protein once. The table shows roughly 500,000 distinct CDR3 sequences, with 46% occurring only once. The TCR originated in an adult woman with Graves' disease, either hyperthyroidism or ophthalmopathy (not recorded which). The chain joins TRBV7-6 to TRBJ1-2; 7 bases match TRBD1. Sequencing was carried out using peripheral blood or thyroid tissue (not recorded which). In DNA form, the CDR3 reads TGTGCCAGCAGCCCGGATCCGCGACAGGGCCGTGGCTACACCTTC. Encoded protein: CASSPDPRQGRGYTF.